Below, 26 T cell receptor beta chains from the same sample are listed, as sequenced in a study of blood T cell repertoires in COVID-19. Some clones are missing from TCRdb's copy, which holds only in-frame ones; the method was immunoSEQ multiplex PCR. The sample has roughly 260,000 clones, about four fifths seen once; the top ten hold 3.6%. Sequencing input: PBMCs or T cells enriched from blood (not recorded which). The receptors shown here come from a woman aged 35 to 49 who had been exposed to COVID-19.

The chain couples TRBV9 to TRBJ2-3; D ambiguous. The V and J ends lost 1 base and 4 bases respectively, with 19 bases between them. This CDR3 region has 17 residues. CDR1 is SGDLS and CDR2 is YYNGEE in the germline V gene. In nucleotides, the CDR3 is TGTGCCAGCAGCGTACCAGGTGGCCAGAGTAATCCAGATACGCAGTATTTT. Translated: CASSVPGGQSNPDTQYF. Combining the CDR3 with reference TRBV9 and TRBJ2-3 gives the whole variable domain DSGVTQTPKHLITATGQRVTLRCSPRSGDLSVYWYQQSLDQGLQFLIQYYNGEERAKGNILERFSAQQFPDLHSELNLSSLELGDSALYFCASSVPGGQSNPDTQYFGPGTRLTVL.

The rearrangement links TRBV27 to TRBJ1-6; D is undetermined. Trimming took 3 bases from V and 6 from J, leaving 15 bases between them. The CDR3 spans 16 residues. Germline CDR1 is MNHEY and CDR2 is SMNVEV (reference sequence). CDR3 in DNA: TGTGCCAGCAGTTTCCAGAGGAAAACAATTAATTCACCCCTCCACTTT. Its translation: CASSFQRKTINSPLHF.

The V and J genes are TRBV5-1 and TRBJ1-2, with TRBD1 matching 9 bases. This CDR3 has 15 amino acids. Germline V lookup: CDR1 SGHRS, CDR2 YFSETQ. Unmatched junction bases numbered 10, after V lost 2 bases and J lost 8 bases. The CDR3 coding sequence is TGCGCCAGCAGCTTTGAAGCACAGGGGGCTGGGGGCTACACCTTC. It encodes CASSFEAQGAGGYTF. The full variable domain, rest sourced from reference TRBV5-1 and TRBJ1-2, is KAGVTQTPRYLIKTRGQQVTLSCSPISGHRSVSWYQQTPGQGLQFLFEYFSETQRNKGNFPGRFSGRQFSNSRSEMNVSTLELGDSALYLCASSFEAQGAGGYTFGSGTRLTVV.

The chain is built from TRBV7-3 and TRBJ2-1; the match to TRBD1 covers 7 bases. The junction had 12 bases not matched to a gene; V was cut back by 5 bases and J by 8 bases. In germline, CDR1 is SGHTA, CDR2 FQGTGA. The CDR3 is 15 residues long. The CDR3 here is CASSPQGQPGDEQFF. Here the CDR3 DNA reads TGTGCCAGCAGCCCCCAGGGACAGCCCGGGGATGAGCAGTTCTTC.

This clone was seen only a few times. The CDR3 protein is CASSAGVAHSGNTIYF. The CDR3 bases are TGTGCCAGCAGCGCCGGGGTGGCACACTCTGGAAACACCATATATTTT. The chain employs TRBV2 and TRBJ1-3, with D hard to call. The CDR3 has 16 amino acids. Germline lookup yields CDR1 SNHLY and CDR2 FYNNEI. V was pared by 6 bases and J by 0 bases, with 15 bases between.

V usage is TRBV5-1 and J usage is TRBJ1-5, with D perhaps TRBD1 (5 bases). Germline V lookup: CDR1 SGHRS, CDR2 YFSETQ. With 0 bases removed from V and 4 bases from J, the gap between germline ends came to 11 bases. There are 15 residues in the CDR3. The CDR3 region is CASSLVAGLNQPQHF. For the CDR3, the DNA is TGCGCCAGCAGCTTGGTGGCAGGGCTAAATCAGCCCCAGCATTTT.

The CDR3 bases are TGCGCCAGCAGCCAAGGGACTAGAAGATCAGAGACCCAGTACTTC. Residues: CASSQGTRRSETQYF. The chain uses TRBV4-1 and TRBJ2-5; 7 bases match TRBD2. V dropped 1 base and J dropped 4; count of bases not matched to a gene: 6. Germline V gene sequence: CDR1 MGHRA, CDR2 YSYEKL. This CDR3 has 15 residues.

This sequence joins TRBV2 and TRBJ2-2; 10 positions match TRBD2. The CDR3 is made up of 16 amino acids. CDR1 and CDR2 from the germline V gene are SNHLY and FYNNEI. The junction had 8 bases not matched to a gene; V was cut back by 7 bases and J by 3 bases. This chain's CDR3 is CASMGGLAAYTGELFF. CDR3 nucleotide sequence: TGTGCCAGCATGGGAGGACTAGCGGCTTACACCGGGGAGCTGTTTTTT.

This clone appeared a single time. The rearrangement joins TRBV11-3 to TRBJ2-2; 10 bases fit TRBD1. The CDR3 has 15 amino acids. CDR1 and CDR2 from the germline V gene are SGHNT and YENEEA. V lost 6 bases, J lost 4 bases, and 5 bases stayed unmatched. This CDR3 is CASSWGQGSTGELFF. Written as DNA, the CDR3 is TGTGCCAGCAGTTGGGGACAGGGGAGCACCGGGGAGCTGTTTTTT.

The chain carries TRBV7-8 and TRBJ1-1, with D uncertain. The CDR3 contains 12 residues. Trimming shortened V by 5 bases and J by 11 bases, and 15 bases separated the two germline ends. The germline gives CDR1 SGHVS, CDR2 FQNEAQ. The CDR3 region is CASSRLRVGAFF. Here the CDR3 DNA reads TGTGCCAGCAGCCGGCTCCGGGTCGGGGCTTTCTTT.

This sequence joins TRBV14 and TRBJ1-1; 10 nucleotides line up with TRBD1. There are 21 residues in the CDR3. Unmatched junction bases numbered 18, after V lost 1 base and J lost 1 base. Germline loops: CDR1 SGHDN, CDR2 FVKESK. CDR3 amino acids: CASSQGRTGQGIEGRNTEAFF. The CDR3 coding sequence is TGTGCCAGCAGCCAAGGTAGGACGGGACAGGGGATTGAAGGGCGGAACACTGAAGCTTTCTTT.

The chain is built from TRBV7-9 and TRBJ1-2; TRBD1 matches at 7 bases. After removal of 5 bases from V and 8 bases from J, the junction contained 5 bases not matched to a gene. CDR3 size: 12 residues. The germline V gene has CDR1 SEHNR and CDR2 FQNEAQ (reference sequence). The CDR3 loop is CASSTGQRGYTF. The CDR3 DNA reads as TGTGCCAGCAGCACGGGACAGCGGGGCTACACCTTC.

The chain carries TRBV27 and TRBJ2-5; D gene ambiguous. The V and J ends lost 6 bases and 5 bases respectively, with 19 bases between them. This CDR3 has 15 amino acids. The V gene's germline CDR1 is MNHEY and CDR2 SMNVEV (reference sequence). The CDR3 spells CASRPRTASSETQYF. CDR3 in DNA: TGTGCCAGCAGACCCCGAACAGCCAGCAGTGAGACCCAGTACTTC.

The chain links TRBV3-1 (or the pseudogene TRBV3-2) to TRBJ1-1; no clear D. The ends were cut back, 2 bases at V and 0 bases at J, with 19 bases in the middle. The germline V gene has CDR1 LGHDT and CDR2 YNNKEL (reference sequence). The CDR3 contains 18 residues. The CDR3 spells CASSQWPQTGSMNTEAFF. Here the CDR3 DNA reads TGTGCCAGCAGCCAATGGCCTCAGACGGGGAGTATGAACACTGAAGCTTTCTTT.

J is TRBJ2-2 and V is TRBV28; the match to TRBD1 covers 7 bases. Germline CDR1 and CDR2: MDHEN and SYDVKM. The CDR3 is made up of 13 amino acids. V trimming: 5 bases; J trimming: 6 bases; junction bases outside the gene matches: 3. Written as DNA, the CDR3 is TGTGCCAGCAGTCAGGACAGGCCCGGGGAGCTGTTTTTT. This sequence encodes CASSQDRPGELFF.

There are a few counts of this clone. V is TRBV7-8 and J is TRBJ1-5; D is undetermined. V was trimmed by 5 bases and J by 4 bases, leaving 12 bases between them. The CDR3 consists of 14 residues. Germline V gene data show CDR1 as SGHVS and CDR2 as FQNEAQ. CDR3 sequence reads: CASSPSRENQPQHF. The CDR3 DNA reads as TGTGCCAGCAGCCCTTCTCGGGAAAATCAGCCCCAGCATTTT.

The chain couples TRBV28 to TRBJ2-5, with 8 bases identical to TRBD2. CDR1 is MDHEN, CDR2 SYDVKM, per germline. The junction had 7 bases not matched to a gene; V was cut back by 7 bases and J by 3 bases. The CDR3 sequence is 14 residues long. The DNA for the CDR3 is TGTGCCAGCACCGAAGCGGGGGTGAAAGAGACCCAGTACTTC. Amino acid sequence: CASTEAGVKETQYF. Together with reference TRBV28 and TRBJ2-5, the CDR3 gives the full variable domain: DVKVTQSSRYLVKRTGEKVFLECVQDMDHENMFWYRQDPGLGLRLIYFSYDVKMKEKGDIPEGYSVSREKKERFSLILESASTNQTSMYLCASTEAGVKETQYFGPGTRLLVL.

The chain carries TRBV7-2 and TRBJ1-2, with D possibly being TRBD1 (6 bases). The V gene's germline CDR1 is SGHTA and CDR2 FQGNSA. The V gene lost 1 base and the J gene lost 8 bases, with 14 bases spanning the gap. The CDR3 has 14 amino acids. In nucleotides, the CDR3 is TGTGCCAGCAGCTTAGGGGGGCAGGGAAGGGGCTACACCTTC. It is translated as CASSLGGQGRGYTF.

The sample holds a few counts of this clone. V and J are TRBV7-8 and TRBJ2-1, with 8 bases lining up with TRBD2. CDR1 is SGHVS and CDR2 is FQNEAQ in the germline V gene. The CDR3 spans 17 residues. The J segment lost 9 bases and the V segment lost 5 bases, leaving 18 bases of the junction unmatched. The CDR3, as DNA: TGTGCCAGCAGCCCAAGCGACCCGGGACTAGGCGTTCCTGAGCAGTTCTTC. Amino acid sequence: CASSPSDPGLGVPEQFF.

In this sample, this clone turned up a few times. This CDR3 reads CASSSPGQGGRFEAFF. CDR3 DNA: TGTGCCAGCTCGTCTCCGGGACAGGGGGGCAGGTTTGAAGCTTTCTTT. V gene TRBV18 combines with J gene TRBJ1-1, with TRBD1 matching 11 bases. Germline loops: CDR1 KGHSH, CDR2 LQKENI. This CDR3 has 16 residues. V shed 6 bases and J 7 bases; nucleotides not matched to a gene: 13.

This sequence joins TRBV6-5 and TRBJ1-6; TRBD1 agrees at 7 bases. The CDR3 has 14 amino acids. Per the germline V gene, CDR1 is MNHEY and CDR2 is SVGAGI. The V and J ends lost 6 bases and 6 bases, in that order; junction bases with no gene match: 5. CDR3 DNA sequence: TGTGCCAGCAGGACAGGGTTGGGTAATTCACCCCTCCACTTT. Protein product: CASRTGLGNSPLHF.

The sample holds a few counts of this clone. The chain combines TRBV7-2 with TRBJ2-5; TRBD2 matches at 8 bases. V gave up 3 bases and J gave up 1 base; unmatched junction bases: 7. Germline loops: CDR1 SGHTA, CDR2 FQGNSA. The length of the CDR3 is 16 residues. The CDR3, as DNA: TGTGCCAGCAGCTTCGGACTAGCTAGGGCCCAAGAGACCCAGTACTTC. Translation gives CASSFGLARAQETQYF.

As DNA, the CDR3 is TGTGCCAGCAGCTTAGTTCGCGGCGAGTATGGCTACACCTTC. It is translated as CASSLVRGEYGYTF. V gene TRBV7-2 combines with J gene TRBJ1-2; D is undetermined. Trimming stripped 1 base from V and 5 bases from J, with 11 bases between. In germline, CDR1 is SGHTA, CDR2 FQGNSA. The CDR3 consists of 14 residues.

This rearrangement joins TRBV25-1 to TRBJ2-6; 8 bases align to TRBD1. CDR1 and CDR2 (germline): MGHDK, SYGVNS. CDR3 length equals 18 residues. Losses at the gene ends were 4 bases for V and 0 bases for J; bases not matched to a gene: 8. CDR3 sequence (DNA): TGTGCCAGCAGTGCCACGACAGGGGCTCACTCTGGGGCCAACGTCCTGACTTTC. This codes for CASSATTGAHSGANVLTF.

J is TRBJ1-3 and V is TRBV4-1; no definite D call. The germline V and J ends were trimmed by 4 bases and 8 bases, with 9 bases remaining between them. Germline values: CDR1 MGHRA, CDR2 YSYEKL. CDR3 length: 12 amino acids. The CDR3 nucleotides are TGCGCCAGCAGCCCTCGGGAAGACACCATATATTTT. Residues: CASSPREDTIYF.

In its sample, this clone was seen a few times. This CDR3 is also generated by other DNA sequences in the sample. The DNA for the CDR3 is TGTGCCAGCAGCCTCGGACAGAACACTGAAGCTTTCTTT. Encoded protein: CASSLGQNTEAFF. The chain employs TRBV7-6 and TRBJ1-1; D perhaps matches TRBD1 (5 bases). Germline-derived CDR1 and CDR2 are SGHVS and FNYEAQ. The CDR3 sequence is 13 residues long. Trimming shortened V by 5 bases and J by 1 base, and 8 bases separated the two germline ends.